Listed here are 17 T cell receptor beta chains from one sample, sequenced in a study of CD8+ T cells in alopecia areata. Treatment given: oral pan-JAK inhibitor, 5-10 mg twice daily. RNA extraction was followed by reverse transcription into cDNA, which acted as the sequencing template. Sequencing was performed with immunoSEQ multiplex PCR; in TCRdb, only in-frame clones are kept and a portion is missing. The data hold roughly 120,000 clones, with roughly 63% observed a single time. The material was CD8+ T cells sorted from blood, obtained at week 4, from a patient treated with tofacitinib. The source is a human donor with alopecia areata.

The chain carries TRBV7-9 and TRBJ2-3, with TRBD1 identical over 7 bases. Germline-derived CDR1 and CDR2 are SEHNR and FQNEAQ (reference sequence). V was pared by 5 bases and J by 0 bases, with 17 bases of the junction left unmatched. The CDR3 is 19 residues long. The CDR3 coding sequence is TGTGCCAGCAGCACCACGACGATCGACCGGGACAGCAGCACAGATACGCAGTATTTT. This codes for CASSTTTIDRDSSTDTQYF.

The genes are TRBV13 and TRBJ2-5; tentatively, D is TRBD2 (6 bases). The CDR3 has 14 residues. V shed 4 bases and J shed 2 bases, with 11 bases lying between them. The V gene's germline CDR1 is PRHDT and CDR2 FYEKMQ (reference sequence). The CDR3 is CASSSRSGQETQYF. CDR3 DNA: TGTGCCAGCAGCTCGAGGAGCGGGCAAGAGACCCAGTACTTC.

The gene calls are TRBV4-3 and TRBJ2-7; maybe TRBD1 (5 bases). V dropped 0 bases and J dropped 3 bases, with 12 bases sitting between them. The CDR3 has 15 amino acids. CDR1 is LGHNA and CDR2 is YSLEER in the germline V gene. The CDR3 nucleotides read TGCGCCAGCAGCCAAGACAGGGCCCCTCTCTACGAGCAGTACTTC. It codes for CASSQDRAPLYEQYF.

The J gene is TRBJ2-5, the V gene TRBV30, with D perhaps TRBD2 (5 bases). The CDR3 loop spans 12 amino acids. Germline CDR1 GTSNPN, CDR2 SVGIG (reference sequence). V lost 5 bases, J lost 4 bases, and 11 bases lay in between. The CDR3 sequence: CAWEGIGETQYF. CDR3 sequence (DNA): TGTGCCTGGGAGGGAATCGGAGAGACCCAGTACTTC.

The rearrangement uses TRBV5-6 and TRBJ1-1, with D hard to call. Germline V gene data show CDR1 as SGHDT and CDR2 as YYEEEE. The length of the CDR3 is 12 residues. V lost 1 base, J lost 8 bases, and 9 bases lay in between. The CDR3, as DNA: TGTGCCAGCAGCTTGTTTCTTCGGGAAGCTTTCTTT. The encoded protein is CASSLFLREAFF.

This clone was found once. CDR3 sequence: CASSQISGVGPYNEQFF. In nucleotides, the CDR3 is TGTGCCAGCTCACAAATTTCGGGCGTAGGACCCTACAATGAGCAGTTCTTC. The chain joins TRBV18 to TRBJ2-1; the D is unclear. The CDR3 consists of 17 residues. The germline CDR1 and CDR2 sequences are KGHSH and LQKENI. The V end lost 4 bases, the J end lost 2 bases, and 18 bases lay between the germline ends.

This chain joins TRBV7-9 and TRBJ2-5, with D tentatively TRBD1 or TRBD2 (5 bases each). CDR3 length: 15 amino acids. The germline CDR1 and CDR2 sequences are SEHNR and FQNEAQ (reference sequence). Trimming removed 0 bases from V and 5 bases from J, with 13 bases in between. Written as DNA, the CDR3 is TGTGCCAGCAGCTTAGCGGGGGACCCCGGGGAGACCCAGTACTTC. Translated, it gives CASSLAGDPGETQYF.

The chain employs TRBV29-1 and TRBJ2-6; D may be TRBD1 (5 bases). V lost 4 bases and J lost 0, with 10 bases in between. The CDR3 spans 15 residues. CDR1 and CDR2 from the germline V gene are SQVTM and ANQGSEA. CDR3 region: CSVGPGNSGANVLTF. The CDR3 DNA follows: TGCAGCGTTGGTCCAGGGAACTCTGGGGCCAACGTCCTGACTTTC. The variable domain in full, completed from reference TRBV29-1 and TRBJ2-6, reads SAVISQKPSRDICQRGTSLTIQCQVDSQVTMMFWYRQQPGQSLTLIATANQGSEATYESGFVIDKFPISRPNLTFSTLTVSNMSPEDSSIYLCSVGPGNSGANVLTFGAGSRLTVL.

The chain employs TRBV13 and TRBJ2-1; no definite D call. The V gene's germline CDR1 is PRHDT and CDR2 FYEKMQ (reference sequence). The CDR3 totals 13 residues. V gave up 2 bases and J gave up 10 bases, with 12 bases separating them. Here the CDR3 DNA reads TGTGCCAGCAGCTTATTCCGGCAAGACGAGCAGTTCTTC. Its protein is CASSLFRQDEQFF. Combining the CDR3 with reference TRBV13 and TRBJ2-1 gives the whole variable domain AAGVIQSPRHLIKEKRETATLKCYPIPRHDTVYWYQQGPGQDPQFLISFYEKMQSDKGSIPDRFSAQQFSDYHSELNMSSLELGDSALYFCASSLFRQDEQFFGPGTRLTVL.

CDR3 sequence: CAWSFVNNSPLHF. The CDR3 region has the DNA TGTGCCTGGAGTTTCGTAAATAATTCACCCCTCCACTTT. The chain combines TRBV30 with TRBJ1-6; the D is unclear. Germline CDR1 reads GTSNPN; CDR2 reads SVGIG (reference sequence). This CDR3 region has 13 residues. With 2 bases removed from V and 5 bases from J, the gap between germline ends came to 7 bases.

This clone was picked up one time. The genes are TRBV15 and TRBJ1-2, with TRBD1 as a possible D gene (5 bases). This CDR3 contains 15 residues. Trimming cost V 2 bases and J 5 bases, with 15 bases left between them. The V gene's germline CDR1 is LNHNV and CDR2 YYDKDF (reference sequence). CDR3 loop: CATSRTPGDPYGYTF. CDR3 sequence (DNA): TGTGCCACCAGCAGAACCCCCGGGGACCCTTATGGCTACACCTTC.

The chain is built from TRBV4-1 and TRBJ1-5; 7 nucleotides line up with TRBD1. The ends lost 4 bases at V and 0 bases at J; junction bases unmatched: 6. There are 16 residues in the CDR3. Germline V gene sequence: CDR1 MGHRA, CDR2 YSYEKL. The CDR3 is CASSRSGQNSNQPQHF. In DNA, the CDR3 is TGCGCCAGCAGCCGGTCGGGACAGAATAGCAATCAGCCCCAGCATTTT.

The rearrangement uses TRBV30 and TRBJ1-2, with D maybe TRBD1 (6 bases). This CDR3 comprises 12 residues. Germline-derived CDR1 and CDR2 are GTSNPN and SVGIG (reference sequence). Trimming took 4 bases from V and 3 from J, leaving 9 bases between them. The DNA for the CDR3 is TGTGCCTGGACAGGGGAGGACTATGGCTACACCTTC. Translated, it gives CAWTGEDYGYTF.

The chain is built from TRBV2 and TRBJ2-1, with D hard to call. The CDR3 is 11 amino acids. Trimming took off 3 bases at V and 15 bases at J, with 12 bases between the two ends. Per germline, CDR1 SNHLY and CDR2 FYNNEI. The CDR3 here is CASSDGSFGFF. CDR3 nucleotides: TGTGCCAGCAGTGACGGGTCATTTGGGTTCTTC.

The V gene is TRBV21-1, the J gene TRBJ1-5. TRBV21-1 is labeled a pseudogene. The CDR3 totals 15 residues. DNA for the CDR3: TGTGCCAGCAGCAAAGGAAAACTCGGGTCCGCGCCCCAGCATTTT. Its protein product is CASSKGKLGSAPQHF.

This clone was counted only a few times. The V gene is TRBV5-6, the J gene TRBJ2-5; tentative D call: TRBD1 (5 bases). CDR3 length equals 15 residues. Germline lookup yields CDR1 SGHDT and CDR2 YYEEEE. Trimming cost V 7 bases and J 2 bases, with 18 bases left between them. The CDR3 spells CASCDSLALQETQYF. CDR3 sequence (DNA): TGTGCCAGCTGCGACAGTCTTGCGTTGCAAGAGACCCAGTACTTC.

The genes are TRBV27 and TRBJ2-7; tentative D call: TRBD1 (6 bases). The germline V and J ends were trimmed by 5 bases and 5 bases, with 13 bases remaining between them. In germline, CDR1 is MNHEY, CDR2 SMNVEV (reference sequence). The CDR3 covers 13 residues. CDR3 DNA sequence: TGTGCCAGCAGTATACAGGGATCCCACGAGCAGTACTTC. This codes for CASSIQGSHEQYF.